The source of this TCR beta chain is a study of T cells after yellow fever vaccination. General study points: Most clones from primary vaccination were detected again post-booster (roughly 96% CD4, 88% CD8). Among all clonotypes, a small share was observed in both CD4 and CD8 compartments. On re-exposure, the response was weaker but peaked faster, at day 5 versus 15.

The 5'RACE template-switching step produced TCR cDNA and added a universal primer site and UMIs. TCRdb recomputed calls from the 5' RACE reads with MiXCR, one row per CDR3 protein. The profile covers just under 600,000 distinct CDR3 sequences, with approximately 12% appearing a single time and 11% to 15% taken by the ten largest. This clonotype turned up a few times. Its antigen is undetermined. Per germline, CDR1 SGHVS and CDR2 FQNEAQ. The CDR3 is 13 residues long. Trimming removed 1 base at V and 7 bases at J, with 8 bases between. This receptor was identified in a young man who received the YFV17D yellow fever vaccine. This material consisted of PBMCs, taken on the day of the yellow fever booster vaccination. The rearrangement links TRBV7-8 to TRBJ2-4; D remains ambiguous. In DNA, the CDR3 is TGTGCCAGCAGCTTAGACGTTAGCAACATTCAGTACTTC. It specifies CASSLDVSNIQYF.